Given below is one T cell receptor (beta chain) in context. TCRdb's copy holds only in-frame clones and misses some; the assay was immunoSEQ multiplex PCR. This table holds 53,000 or so clones, 93% found once. The sample comes from a study of OX40 agonist ivuxolimab in advanced cancers. Study at large: A history of anti-PD-1, anti-PD-L1 or anti-CTLA-4 therapy was acceptable, and approximately 40% had some.

Germline assignment: CDR1 SGDLS and CDR2 YYNGEE. CDR3 length equals 16 residues. The V gene lost 0 bases and the J gene lost 0 bases, with 10 bases spanning the gap. This rearrangement joins TRBV9 to TRBJ2-1, with TRBD2 as a possible D gene (5 bases). The TCR comes from an adult with an advanced solid tumor such as melanoma, head and neck, liver or kidney cancer. Here the sequenced sample was CD4+ or CD8+ T cells sorted from blood, taken in a trial of the OX40 agonist ivuxolimab. The CDR3 reads CASSVVSGSSYNEQFF. DNA for the CDR3: TGTGCCAGCAGCGTAGTGAGCGGAAGCTCCTACAATGAGCAGTTCTTC.